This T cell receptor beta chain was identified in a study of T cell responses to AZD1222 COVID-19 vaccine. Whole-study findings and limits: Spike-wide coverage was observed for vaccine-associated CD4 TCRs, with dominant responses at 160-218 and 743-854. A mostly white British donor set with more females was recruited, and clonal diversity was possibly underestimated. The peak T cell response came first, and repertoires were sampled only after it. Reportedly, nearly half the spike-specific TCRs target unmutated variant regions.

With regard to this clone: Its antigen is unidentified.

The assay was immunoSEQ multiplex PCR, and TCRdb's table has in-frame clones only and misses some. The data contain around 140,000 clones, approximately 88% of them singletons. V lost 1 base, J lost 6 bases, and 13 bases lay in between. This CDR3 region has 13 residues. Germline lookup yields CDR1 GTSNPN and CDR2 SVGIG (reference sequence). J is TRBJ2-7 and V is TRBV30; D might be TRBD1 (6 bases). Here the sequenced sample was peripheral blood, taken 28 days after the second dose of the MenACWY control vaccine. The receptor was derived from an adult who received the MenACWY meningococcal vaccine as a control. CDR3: CAWSDTGKGEQYF. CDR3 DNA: TGTGCCTGGAGTGATACAGGGAAGGGCGAGCAGTACTTC.